Listed below are T cell receptor beta chains from one sample, sequenced in a study of blood T cell repertoires in COVID-19. Profiled with immunoSEQ multiplex PCR; TCRdb holds only in-frame clones, not every one. The sample contains more than 150,000 clones, around four fifths of which appear only once. Sequencing was performed on peripheral blood. Every receptor here comes from a young woman with acute or convalescent COVID-19. Both conserved end residues are part of each CDR3. D genes are given only for firm matches. Clone sizes are given selectively: once, few, many, or a class where the clone is expanded.

D gene,V gene,J gene,clone size,CDR3 DNA,CDR3 protein
TRBD2,TRBV14,TRBJ2-1,NA,TGTGCCAGCAGCCAAGATCGGGGCGGGGGAGTAAACAATGAGCAGTTCTTC,CASSQDRGGGVNNEQFF
TRBD2,TRBV27,TRBJ2-1,NA,TGTGCCAGCAGACCCGGGACTAGCATCGGTGAGCAGTTCTTC,CASRPGTSIGEQFF
TRBD1,TRBV19,TRBJ1-5,NA,TGTGCCAGTAGTTACCAGGGGGGGACAGGGGAATTTATCGGCAATCAGCCCCAGCATTTT,CASSYQGGTGEFIGNQPQHF
TRBD2,TRBV7-2,TRBJ2-5,few,TGTGCCAGCAGCCCCGGACTAGCAGGAGAGACCCAGTACTTC,CASSPGLAGETQYF
NA,TRBV6-2/TRBV6-3,TRBJ2-7,NA,TGTGCCAGCAGTTTCGACAGGTTCTACGAGCAGTACTTC,CASSFDRFYEQYF
NA,TRBV3-1/TRBV3-2,TRBJ2-3,NA,TGTGCCAGCAGCCATTACTACCGCACAGATACGCAGTATTTT,CASSHYYRTDTQYF
NA,TRBV28,TRBJ2-4,NA,TGTGCCAGCACCTCACAGGAAAACATTCAGTACTTC,CASTSQENIQYF
NA,TRBV5-4,TRBJ2-1,NA,TGTGCCAGCAGCTCCCCGGGAGCGAATGAGCAGTTCTTC,CASSSPGANEQFF
NA,TRBV12-3/TRBV12-4,TRBJ2-1,NA,TGTGCTAGCAGTTTTAGGGGAGGAGAGCAGTTCTTC,CASSFRGGEQFF
TRBD2,TRBV10-3,TRBJ2-7,NA,TGTGCCATCAGTGGAGCAGTAGCGGGTTTGATCGAGCAGTACTTC,CAISGAVAGLIEQYF
NA,TRBV7-9,TRBJ2-1,NA,TGTGCCAGCAGCTTAGCGCGGGATGGGGAGCAGTTCTTC,CASSLARDGEQFF
TRBD1,TRBV11-3,TRBJ2-2,NA,TGTGCCAGCAGCCGACAGGGCGGCGGGGAGCTGTTTTTT,CASSRQGGGELFF
TRBD2,TRBV9,TRBJ2-1,NA,TGTGCCAGCAGCGTAGGTAGTCGGGGGGTTCGGGTTGAGCAGTTCTTC,CASSVGSRGVRVEQFF
NA,TRBV14,TRBJ2-7,NA,TGTGCCAGCAGCCAAGACCACCGGAGAAGCTCCTACGAGCAGTACTTC,CASSQDHRRSSYEQYF
NA,TRBV7-2,TRBJ1-2,NA,TGTGCCAGCAGCTTAGTACAGGACAGAGCCAGCCCCTATGGCTACACCTTC,CASSLVQDRASPYGYTF
NA,TRBV3-1/TRBV3-2,TRBJ1-4,NA,TGTGCCAGCAGCCAGGGGGGGTATGAAAAACTGTTTTTT,CASSQGGYEKLFF
TRBD1,TRBV29-1,TRBJ1-2,NA,TGCAGCGTTGTGGGGACAGGGGGCGTTCGGGGAGGCTACACCTTC,CSVVGTGGVRGGYTF
NA,TRBV7-2,TRBJ1-5,NA,TGTGCCAGCAGCCCCTTTGCGGGAGTCAATCAGCCCCAGCATTTT,CASSPFAGVNQPQHF
NA,TRBV29-1,TRBJ1-2,NA,TGCAGCGCAGAAAGCAGGGACTTCAACTATGGCTACACCTTC,CSAESRDFNYGYTF
NA,TRBV5-1,TRBJ2-5,NA,TGCGCCAGCAGCTTGGCTACAGGGAGAGAGACCCAGTACTTC,CASSLATGRETQYF
NA,TRBV7-6,TRBJ1-1,NA,TGTGCCAGCAGCCGGGGGGGGCCGAACACTGAAGCTTTCTTT,CASSRGGPNTEAFF
TRBD2,TRBV14,TRBJ2-5,NA,TGTGCCAGCAGCCAAGAATTACTAGCGGGAAGGTTGGAGACCCAGTACTTC,CASSQELLAGRLETQYF
TRBD1,TRBV9,TRBJ2-7,NA,TGTGCCAGCAGCGTAGGAGGGACAGGTGAATACGAGCAGTACTTC,CASSVGGTGEYEQYF
TRBD1,TRBV29-1,TRBJ2-1,NA,TGCAGCGCCTTCACAGGGGTAAACAATGAGCAGTTCTTC,CSAFTGVNNEQFF
TRBD1,TRBV23-1,TRBJ1-1,many,TGCGCCAGCAGTCAATGGGACAGGGGTGGTAACACTGAAGCTTTCTTT,CASSQWDRGGNTEAFF
NA,TRBV7-9,TRBJ2-7,NA,TGTGCCAGCAGCTTAGATCTGGAGCAGTACTTC,CASSLDLEQYF
TRBD1,TRBV5-6,TRBJ1-2,NA,TGTGCCAGCAGCCCGACAGGGAGCGGCTACACCTTC,CASSPTGSGYTF